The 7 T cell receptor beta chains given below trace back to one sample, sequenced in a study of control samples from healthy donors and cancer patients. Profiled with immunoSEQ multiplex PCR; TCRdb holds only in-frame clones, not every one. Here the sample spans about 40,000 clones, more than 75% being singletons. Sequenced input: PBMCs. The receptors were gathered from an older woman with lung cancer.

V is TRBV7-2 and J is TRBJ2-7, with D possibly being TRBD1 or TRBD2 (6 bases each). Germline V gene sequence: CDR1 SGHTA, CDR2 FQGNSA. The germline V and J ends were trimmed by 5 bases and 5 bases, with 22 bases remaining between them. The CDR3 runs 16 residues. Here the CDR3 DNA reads TGTGCCAGCAGCCTGCCCAGGGGACTTAGTGTCCACGAGCAGTACTTC. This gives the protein CASSLPRGLSVHEQYF.

DNA of the CDR3: TGTGCCAGCAGCAAAGATTCCGATCAGCCCCAGCATTTT. Amino acids: CASSKDSDQPQHF. The gene calls are TRBV7-2 and TRBJ1-5, with D unclear. Trimming removed 5 bases at V and 5 bases at J, with 10 bases between. The CDR3 covers 13 residues. Germline lookup yields CDR1 SGHTA and CDR2 FQGNSA.

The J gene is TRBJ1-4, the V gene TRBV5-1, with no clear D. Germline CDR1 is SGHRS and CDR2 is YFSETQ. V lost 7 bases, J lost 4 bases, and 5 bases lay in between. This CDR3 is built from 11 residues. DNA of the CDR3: TGCGCCAGCCGGCTTAATGAAAAACTGTTTTTT. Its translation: CASRLNEKLFF.

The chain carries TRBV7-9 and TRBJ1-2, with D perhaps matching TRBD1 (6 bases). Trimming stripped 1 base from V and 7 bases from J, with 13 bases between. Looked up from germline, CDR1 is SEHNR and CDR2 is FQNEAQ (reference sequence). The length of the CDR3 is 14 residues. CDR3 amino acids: CASSLDGPTGGYTF. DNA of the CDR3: TGTGCCAGCAGCTTAGACGGTCCGACAGGTGGCTACACCTTC.

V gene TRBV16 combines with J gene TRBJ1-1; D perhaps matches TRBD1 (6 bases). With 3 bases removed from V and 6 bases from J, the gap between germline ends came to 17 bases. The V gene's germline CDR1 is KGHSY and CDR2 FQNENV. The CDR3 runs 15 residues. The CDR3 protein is CASSHSGAGGAEAFF. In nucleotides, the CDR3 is TGTGCCAGCAGCCACTCGGGGGCGGGGGGCGCTGAAGCTTTCTTT. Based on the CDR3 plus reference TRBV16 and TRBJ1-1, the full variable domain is GEEVAQTPKHLVRGEGQKAKLYCAPIKGHSYVFWYQQVLKNEFKFLISFQNENVFDETGMPKERFSAKCLPNSPCSLEIQATKLEDSAVYFCASSHSGAGGAEAFFGQGTRLTVV.

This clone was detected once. The CDR3 here is CASSHFDVNYGYTF. In DNA, the CDR3 is TGTGCCAGTAGCCACTTCGATGTAAACTATGGCTACACCTTC. The rearrangement joins TRBV19 to TRBJ1-2; no firm D call. The V end was cut by 6 bases, the J end by 2 bases, with 13 bases between. Germline loops: CDR1 LNHDA, CDR2 SQIVND (reference sequence). The CDR3 is 14 amino acids.

The CDR3 nucleotides are TGTGCCATCAGTGAGGCGGGTCAGACAGGGATGGTTGAGCAGTTCTTC. The encoded protein is CAISEAGQTGMVEQFF. The genes are TRBV10-3 and TRBJ2-1; TRBD1 matches 7 bases. CDR1 is ENHRY, CDR2 SYGVKD, per germline. The J segment lost 9 bases and the V segment lost 2 bases, leaving 13 bases of the junction unmatched. This CDR3 contains 16 residues.